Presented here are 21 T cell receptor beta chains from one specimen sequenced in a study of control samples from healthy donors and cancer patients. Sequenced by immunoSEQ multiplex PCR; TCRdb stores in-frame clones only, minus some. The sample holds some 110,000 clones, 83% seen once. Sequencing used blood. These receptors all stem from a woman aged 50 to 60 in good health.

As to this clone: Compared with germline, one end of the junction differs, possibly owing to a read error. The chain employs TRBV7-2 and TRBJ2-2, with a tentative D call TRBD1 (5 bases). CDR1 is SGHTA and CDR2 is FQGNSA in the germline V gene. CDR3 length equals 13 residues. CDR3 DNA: TGTGCCAGCACCTTAGGGGTCACCGGGGAGCTGTTTTTT. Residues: CASTLGVTGELFF.

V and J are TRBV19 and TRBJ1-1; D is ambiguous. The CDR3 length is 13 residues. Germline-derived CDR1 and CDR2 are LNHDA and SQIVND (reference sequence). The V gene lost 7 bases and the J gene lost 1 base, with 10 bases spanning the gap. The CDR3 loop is CASNLQTNTEAFF. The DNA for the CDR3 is TGTGCCAGTAACCTACAGACGAACACTGAAGCTTTCTTT. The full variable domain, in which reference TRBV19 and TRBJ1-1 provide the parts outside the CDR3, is DGGITQSPKYLFRKEGQNVTLSCEQNLNHDAMYWYRQDPGQGLRLIYYSQIVNDFQKGDIAEGYSVSREKKESFPLTVTSAQKNPTAFYLCASNLQTNTEAFFGQGTRLTVV.

CDR3 protein: CASSLYWTSGGTYEQYF. CDR3 coding DNA: TGTGCCAGCAGTTTATACTGGACTAGCGGGGGGACCTACGAGCAGTACTTC. The J gene is TRBJ2-7, the V gene TRBV28; 14 bases fit TRBD2. V lost 1 base to trimming and J lost 2 bases; unmatched junction nucleotides: 4. Germline assignment: CDR1 MDHEN and CDR2 SYDVKM. The CDR3 is made up of 17 amino acids.

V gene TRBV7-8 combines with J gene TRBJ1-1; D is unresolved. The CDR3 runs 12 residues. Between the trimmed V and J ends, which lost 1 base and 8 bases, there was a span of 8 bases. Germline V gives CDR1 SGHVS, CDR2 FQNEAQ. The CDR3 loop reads CASSLGDVEAFF. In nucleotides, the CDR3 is TGTGCCAGCAGCTTAGGGGATGTCGAAGCTTTCTTT.

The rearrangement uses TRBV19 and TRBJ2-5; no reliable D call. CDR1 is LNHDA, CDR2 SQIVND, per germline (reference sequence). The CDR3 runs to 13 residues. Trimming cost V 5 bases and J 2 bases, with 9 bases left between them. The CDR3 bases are TGTGCCAGTAGTTTCGTCCCTCAAGAGACCCAGTACTTC. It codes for CASSFVPQETQYF.

The CDR3 protein is CASSLDGSPLHF. The CDR3 nucleotides read TGTGCCAGCAGCTTAGACGGGTCACCCCTCCACTTT. The gene calls are TRBV7-9 and TRBJ1-6; no definite D call. V dropped 1 base and J dropped 10 bases, with 5 bases sitting between them. There are 12 residues in the CDR3. The germline gives CDR1 SEHNR, CDR2 FQNEAQ (reference sequence).

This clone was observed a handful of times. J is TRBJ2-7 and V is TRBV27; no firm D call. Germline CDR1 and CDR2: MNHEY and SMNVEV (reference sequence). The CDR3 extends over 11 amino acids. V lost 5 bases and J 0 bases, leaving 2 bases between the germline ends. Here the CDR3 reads CASSTSYEQYF. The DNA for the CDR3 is TGTGCCAGCAGTACCTCCTACGAGCAGTACTTC.

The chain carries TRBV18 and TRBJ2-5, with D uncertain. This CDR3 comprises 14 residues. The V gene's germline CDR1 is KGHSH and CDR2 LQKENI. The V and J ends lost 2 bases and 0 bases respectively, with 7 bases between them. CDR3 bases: TGTGCCAGCTCACCAGTCCTCAACCAAGAGACCCAGTACTTC. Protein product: CASSPVLNQETQYF.

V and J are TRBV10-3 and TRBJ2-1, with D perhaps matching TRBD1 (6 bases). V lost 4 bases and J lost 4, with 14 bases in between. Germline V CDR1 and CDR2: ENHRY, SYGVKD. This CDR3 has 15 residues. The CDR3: CAISGTGQEYNEQFF. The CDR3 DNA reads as TGTGCCATCAGTGGAACAGGGCAGGAGTACAATGAGCAGTTCTTC.

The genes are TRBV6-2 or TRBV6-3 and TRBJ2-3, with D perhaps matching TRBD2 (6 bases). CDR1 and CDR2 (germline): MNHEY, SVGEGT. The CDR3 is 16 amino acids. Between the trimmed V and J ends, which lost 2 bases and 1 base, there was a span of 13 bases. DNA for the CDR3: TGTGCCAGCAGTTACGGGTTACTAGCAGGCACAGATACGCAGTATTTT. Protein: CASSYGLLAGTDTQYF.

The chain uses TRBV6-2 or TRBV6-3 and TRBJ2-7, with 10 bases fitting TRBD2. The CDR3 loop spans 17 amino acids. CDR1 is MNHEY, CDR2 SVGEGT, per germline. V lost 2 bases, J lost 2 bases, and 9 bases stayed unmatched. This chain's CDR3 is CASSYKASGSETYEQYF. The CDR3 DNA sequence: TGTGCCAGCAGTTACAAAGCTAGCGGGAGTGAAACCTACGAGCAGTACTTC.

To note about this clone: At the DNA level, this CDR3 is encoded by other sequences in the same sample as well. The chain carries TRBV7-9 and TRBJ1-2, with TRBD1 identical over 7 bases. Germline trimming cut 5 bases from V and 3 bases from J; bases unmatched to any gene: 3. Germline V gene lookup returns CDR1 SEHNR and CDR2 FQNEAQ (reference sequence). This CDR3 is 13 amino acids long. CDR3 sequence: CASSRDSDYGYTF. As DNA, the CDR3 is TGTGCCAGCAGCCGGGACAGTGACTATGGCTACACCTTC. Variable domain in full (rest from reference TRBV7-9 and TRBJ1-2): DTGVSQNPRHKITKRGQNVTFRCDPISEHNRLYWYRQTLGQGPEFLTYFQNEAQLEKSRLLSDRFSAERPKGSFSTLEIQRTEQGDSAMYLCASSRDSDYGYTFGSGTRLTVV.

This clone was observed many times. The DNA for the CDR3 is TGTGCCAGCAGCTCTCGACCCCCAGATACGCAGTATTTT. This codes for CASSSRPPDTQYF. The genes are TRBV7-9 and TRBJ2-3; no clear D. In germline, CDR1 is SEHNR, CDR2 FQNEAQ (reference sequence). The CDR3 contains 13 residues. V dropped 4 bases and J dropped 4 bases, with 9 bases sitting between them. Full variable domain (remainder filled in from reference TRBV7-9 and TRBJ2-3): DTGVSQNPRHKITKRGQNVTFRCDPISEHNRLYWYRQTLGQGPEFLTYFQNEAQLEKSRLLSDRFSAERPKGSFSTLEIQRTEQGDSAMYLCASSSRPPDTQYFGPGTRLTVL.

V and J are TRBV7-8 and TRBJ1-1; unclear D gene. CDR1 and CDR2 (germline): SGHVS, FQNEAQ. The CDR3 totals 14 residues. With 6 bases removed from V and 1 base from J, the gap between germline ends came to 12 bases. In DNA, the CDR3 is TGTGCCAGCAGTCCCGGACGGGGGAACACTGAAGCTTTCTTT. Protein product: CASSPGRGNTEAFF.

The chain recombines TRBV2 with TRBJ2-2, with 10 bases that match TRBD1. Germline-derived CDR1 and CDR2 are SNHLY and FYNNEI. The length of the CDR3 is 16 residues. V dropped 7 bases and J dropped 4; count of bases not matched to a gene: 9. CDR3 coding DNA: TGTGCCAGCACCGGGCGGGGACAGGGGACCACCGGGGAGCTGTTTTTT. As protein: CASTGRGQGTTGELFF.

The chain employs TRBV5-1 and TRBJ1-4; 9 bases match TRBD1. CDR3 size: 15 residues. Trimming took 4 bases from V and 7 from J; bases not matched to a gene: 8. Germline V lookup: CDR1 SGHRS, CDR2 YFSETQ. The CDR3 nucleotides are TGCGCCAGCAGCGTCAACAGGGGGCAGAGTGAAAAACTGTTTTTT. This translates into CASSVNRGQSEKLFF.

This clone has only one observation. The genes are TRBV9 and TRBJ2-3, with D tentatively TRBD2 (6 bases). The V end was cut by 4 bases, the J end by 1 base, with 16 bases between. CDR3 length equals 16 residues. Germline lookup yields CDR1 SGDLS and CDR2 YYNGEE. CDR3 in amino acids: CASSPPWASGTDTQYF. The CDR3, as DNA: TGTGCCAGCAGCCCCCCCTGGGCTAGCGGCACAGATACGCAGTATTTT.

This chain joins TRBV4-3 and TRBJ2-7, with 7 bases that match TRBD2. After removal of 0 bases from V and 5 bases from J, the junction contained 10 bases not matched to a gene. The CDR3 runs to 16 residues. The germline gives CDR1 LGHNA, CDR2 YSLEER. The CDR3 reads CASSQDDTGTKHEQYF. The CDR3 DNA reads TGCGCCAGCAGCCAAGATGACACCGGGACTAAACACGAGCAGTACTTC.

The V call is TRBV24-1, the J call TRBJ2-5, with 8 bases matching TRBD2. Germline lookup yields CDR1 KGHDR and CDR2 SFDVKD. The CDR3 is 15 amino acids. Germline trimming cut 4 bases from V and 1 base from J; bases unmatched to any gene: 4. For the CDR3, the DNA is TGTGCCACCAGTGAGAACACTAGCGGCCAAGAGACCCAGTACTTC. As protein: CATSENTSGQETQYF.

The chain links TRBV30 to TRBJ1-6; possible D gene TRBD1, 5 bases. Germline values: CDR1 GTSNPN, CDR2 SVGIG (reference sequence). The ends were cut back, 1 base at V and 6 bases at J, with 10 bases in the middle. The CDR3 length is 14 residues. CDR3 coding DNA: TGTGCCTGGAGTGGAGGGGATTCTAATTCACCCCTCCACTTT. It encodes CAWSGGDSNSPLHF.

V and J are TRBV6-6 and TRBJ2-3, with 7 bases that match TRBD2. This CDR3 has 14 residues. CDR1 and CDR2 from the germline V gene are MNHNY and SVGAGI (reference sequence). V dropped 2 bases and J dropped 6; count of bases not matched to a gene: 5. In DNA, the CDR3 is TGTGCCAGCAGTTACCGGACTAGGGAGGATACGCAGTATTTT. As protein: CASSYRTREDTQYF.